The rows below give T cell receptor beta chains drawn from one sample of a study of shared clonotypes between healthy human individuals. Clones were read by immunoSEQ multiplex PCR, and TCRdb kept only the in-frame ones, dropping some. The repertoire holds hundreds of thousands of clones, with about 91% as singletons. The sequenced material came from naive CD8+ T cells sorted from blood. The receptors were gathered from a man younger than 45 in good health. CDR3s include the opening cysteine and the closing phenylalanine or tryptophan. A D gene is named only where the DNA matches it firmly. Where a row states a size, it is once, few, many or the class of an expanded clone; other rows omit it.

CDR3 length,D gene,V gene,J gene,clone size,CDR3 protein,CDR3 DNA
13,-,TRBV9,TRBJ1-1,-,CASSLDRNTEAFF,TGTGCCAGCTCCCTTGACAGGAACACTGAAGCTTTCTTT
18,TRBD2,TRBV19,TRBJ2-1,-,CASSKDPLRLAGADEQFF,TGTGCCAGTAGTAAAGACCCTCTTCGACTAGCGGGAGCCGATGAGCAGTTCTTC
17,TRBD1,TRBV9,TRBJ2-2,-,CASSAPRDRGNTGELFF,TGTGCCAGCAGCGCCCCCCGGGACAGGGGTAACACCGGGGAGCTGTTTTTT
14,TRBD2,TRBV7-9,TRBJ2-1,-,CASKTSGTYNEQFF,TGTGCCAGCAAGACTAGCGGAACATACAATGAGCAGTTCTTC
16,TRBD2,TRBV4-1,TRBJ2-1,-,CASSQGLAGGLNEQFF,TGCGCCAGCAGCCAAGGACTAGCGGGAGGGCTTAATGAGCAGTTCTTC
16,TRBD2,TRBV19,TRBJ2-3,once,CASSIDVSGSTDTQYF,TGTGCCAGTAGTATAGATGTTAGCGGGAGCACAGATACGCAGTATTTT
13,-,TRBV28,TRBJ1-2,-,CASSPQGWDGYTF,TGTGCCAGCAGCCCACAGGGTTGGGATGGCTACACCTTC
15,-,TRBV6-1,TRBJ2-3,-,CASSDGGSEGYTQYF,TGTGCCAGCAGTGATGGCGGAAGTGAGGGGTATACGCAGTATTTT
16,-,TRBV9,TRBJ2-3,-,CASSVGQALGADTQYF,TGTGCCAGCAGCGTAGGACAGGCCCTTGGCGCAGATACGCAGTATTTT
16,-,TRBV6-6,TRBJ1-5,-,CASMFEPPIEGQPQHF,TGTGCCAGCATGTTTGAGCCCCCTATTGAGGGCCAGCCCCAGCATTTT